The rows below give T cell receptor beta chains drawn from one sample of a study of T cell responses to AZD1222 COVID-19 vaccine. Measured with immunoSEQ multiplex PCR; TCRdb has only the in-frame clones, and not every one. Of 120,000 or so clones detected, roughly 93% appear once; the ten largest clones hold about 3.1%. Sequenced here: peripheral blood, sampled 28 days after the second AZD1222 dose. These receptors originate from an adult who received the AZD1222 COVID-19 vaccine. The CDR3 runs from the conserved cysteine through the conserved F or W. The order of the fields is V gene, CDR3 length, D gene, J gene, clone size, CDR3 protein, CDR3 DNA. A D gene is named only where the DNA matches it firmly. A row's size may be missing; if present it is once, few, many or a size class.

V gene: TRBV6-5
CDR3 length: 15
D gene: TRBD1
J gene: TRBJ1-1
clone size: NA
CDR3 protein: CASKGTGTQDTEAFF
CDR3 DNA: TGTGCCAGCAAGGGGACAGGGACCCAAGACACTGAAGCTTTCTTT

V gene: TRBV2
CDR3 length: 14
D gene: NA
J gene: TRBJ1-6
clone size: NA
CDR3 protein: CASSQEGALGPLHF
CDR3 DNA: TGTGCCAGCAGTCAAGAAGGGGCGTTGGGGCCCCTCCACTTT

V gene: TRBV2
CDR3 length: 16
D gene: NA
J gene: TRBJ1-6
clone size: NA
CDR3 protein: CASSFLDSSYNSPLHF
CDR3 DNA: TGTGCCAGCAGTTTTCTTGACAGCTCCTATAATTCACCCCTCCACTTT

V gene: TRBV28
CDR3 length: 18
D gene: TRBD1
J gene: TRBJ2-6
clone size: NA
CDR3 protein: CASSLNRDSFSGANVLTF
CDR3 DNA: TGTGCCAGCAGTTTAAATCGGGACAGTTTCTCTGGGGCCAACGTCCTGACTTTC

V gene: TRBV2
CDR3 length: 16
D gene: TRBD1
J gene: TRBJ1-5
clone size: NA
CDR3 protein: CASSVERTGGNQPQHF
CDR3 DNA: TGTGCCAGCAGTGTGGAAAGGACAGGGGGTAATCAGCCCCAGCATTTT

V gene: TRBV5-5
CDR3 length: 14
D gene: NA
J gene: TRBJ1-4
clone size: NA
CDR3 protein: CASSPDRYNEKLFF
CDR3 DNA: TGTGCCAGCAGCCCGGACAGATATAATGAAAAACTGTTTTTT

V gene: TRBV18
CDR3 length: 14
D gene: NA
J gene: TRBJ2-1
clone size: NA
CDR3 protein: CASSPPAGSNEQFF
CDR3 DNA: TGTGCCAGCTCACCACCAGCAGGGTCCAATGAGCAGTTCTTC

V gene: TRBV27
CDR3 length: 17
D gene: TRBD1
J gene: TRBJ1-2
clone size: NA
CDR3 protein: CASSGTGTGTYNYGYTF
CDR3 DNA: TGTGCCAGCAGTGGGACCGGGACAGGGACATATAACTATGGCTACACCTTC

V gene: TRBV27
CDR3 length: 12
D gene: NA
J gene: TRBJ1-5
clone size: NA
CDR3 protein: CASSFLDQPQHF
CDR3 DNA: TGTGCCAGCAGTTTCCTCGATCAGCCCCAGCATTTT

V gene: TRBV7-9
CDR3 length: 14
D gene: NA
J gene: TRBJ1-3
clone size: NA
CDR3 protein: CASSKQVSGNTIYF
CDR3 DNA: TGTGCCAGCAGCAAGCAGGTCTCTGGAAACACCATATATTTT

V gene: TRBV20-1
CDR3 length: 14
D gene: TRBD2
J gene: TRBJ2-3
clone size: NA
CDR3 protein: CSASSSGNTDTQYF
CDR3 DNA: TGCAGTGCTAGTTCCAGCGGGAACACAGATACGCAGTATTTT

V gene: TRBV5-4
CDR3 length: 18
D gene: TRBD2
J gene: TRBJ2-3
clone size: NA
CDR3 protein: CASSGKGLAGAYTDTQYF
CDR3 DNA: TGTGCCAGCAGCGGAAAAGGACTAGCGGGGGCCTACACAGATACGCAGTATTTT

V gene: TRBV29-1
CDR3 length: 15
D gene: NA
J gene: TRBJ2-7
clone size: NA
CDR3 protein: CSVSDGQTSSYEQYF
CDR3 DNA: TGCAGCGTTTCGGATGGACAGACGAGCTCCTACGAGCAGTACTTC

V gene: TRBV29-1
CDR3 length: 14
D gene: TRBD1
J gene: TRBJ2-2
clone size: NA
CDR3 protein: CSVIGQANTGELFF
CDR3 DNA: TGCAGCGTTATTGGACAGGCTAACACCGGGGAGCTGTTTTTT

V gene: TRBV2
CDR3 length: 20
D gene: NA
J gene: TRBJ1-5
clone size: NA
CDR3 protein: CASSVIFLGQGAYSNQPQHF
CDR3 DNA: TGTGCCAGCAGTGTTATTTTTTTAGGGCAGGGAGCCTATAGCAATCAGCCCCAGCATTTT

V gene: TRBV25-1
CDR3 length: 12
D gene: NA
J gene: TRBJ2-2
clone size: NA
CDR3 protein: CAAQWQIGELFF
CDR3 DNA: TGTGCCGCACAGTGGCAAATAGGGGAGCTGTTTTTT

V gene: TRBV18
CDR3 length: 15
D gene: NA
J gene: TRBJ2-3
clone size: NA
CDR3 protein: CASSGMEGSTDTQYF
CDR3 DNA: TGTGCCAGCTCAGGAATGGAGGGAAGCACAGATACGCAGTATTTT

V gene: TRBV7-8
CDR3 length: 18
D gene: TRBD2
J gene: TRBJ2-1
clone size: NA
CDR3 protein: CASSLVSSGLAGTDEQFF
CDR3 DNA: TGTGCCAGCAGCTTAGTTAGTTCGGGACTAGCGGGAACCGATGAGCAGTTCTTC

V gene: TRBV11-2
CDR3 length: 15
D gene: NA
J gene: TRBJ2-5
clone size: NA
CDR3 protein: CASSLDPGTQETQYF
CDR3 DNA: TGTGCCAGCAGCTTAGACCCGGGCACGCAAGAGACCCAGTACTTC

V gene: TRBV7-9
CDR3 length: 16
D gene: TRBD1
J gene: TRBJ1-5
clone size: NA
CDR3 protein: CASSLEGQGSFQPQHF
CDR3 DNA: TGTGCCAGCAGCTTAGAGGGACAGGGAAGTTTTCAGCCCCAGCATTTT

V gene: TRBV19
CDR3 length: 16
D gene: TRBD1
J gene: TRBJ1-2
clone size: NA
CDR3 protein: CASRDRASGLDYGYTF
CDR3 DNA: TGTGCCAGTAGAGACAGGGCTTCGGGCTTGGACTATGGCTACACCTTC

V gene: TRBV10-2
CDR3 length: 14
D gene: NA
J gene: TRBJ1-2
clone size: NA
CDR3 protein: CASRPGRINYGYTF
CDR3 DNA: TGCGCCAGCAGACCGGGACGGATTAACTATGGCTACACCTTC

V gene: TRBV6-1
CDR3 length: 12
D gene: NA
J gene: TRBJ1-1
clone size: NA
CDR3 protein: CASSEYPAKAFF
CDR3 DNA: TGTGCCAGCAGTGAATACCCCGCCAAAGCTTTCTTT

V gene: TRBV10-1
CDR3 length: 14
D gene: NA
J gene: TRBJ2-7
clone size: NA
CDR3 protein: CASSGRTNSYEQYF
CDR3 DNA: TGCGCTAGCAGTGGACGGACTAATTCCTACGAGCAGTACTTC

V gene: TRBV4-1
CDR3 length: 18
D gene: NA
J gene: TRBJ1-1
clone size: NA
CDR3 protein: CASSQDPHGEGVNTEAFF
CDR3 DNA: TGCGCCAGCAGCCAAGATCCCCACGGGGAGGGAGTGAACACTGAAGCTTTCTTT

V gene: TRBV5-1
CDR3 length: 14
D gene: NA
J gene: TRBJ2-2
clone size: NA
CDR3 protein: CASSFATFTGELFF
CDR3 DNA: TGCGCCAGCAGCTTTGCCACGTTCACCGGGGAGCTGTTTTTT

V gene: TRBV29-1
CDR3 length: 11
D gene: NA
J gene: TRBJ2-5
clone size: NA
CDR3 protein: CSAAQGETQYF
CDR3 DNA: TGCAGCGCCGCCCAGGGAGAGACCCAGTACTTC

V gene: TRBV4-1
CDR3 length: 16
D gene: NA
J gene: TRBJ1-3
clone size: NA
CDR3 protein: CASSQMLDSSGNTIYF
CDR3 DNA: TGCGCCAGCAGCCAGATGTTAGACAGCTCTGGAAACACCATATATTTT

V gene: TRBV27
CDR3 length: 17
D gene: NA
J gene: TRBJ2-2
clone size: NA
CDR3 protein: CASGLPVGHLRTGELFF
CDR3 DNA: TGTGCCAGCGGACTACCGGTGGGGCACCTTCGGACCGGGGAGCTGTTTTTT

V gene: TRBV29-1
CDR3 length: 15
D gene: TRBD2
J gene: TRBJ2-5
clone size: NA
CDR3 protein: CSVGLAGIMGETQYF
CDR3 DNA: TGCAGCGTGGGACTAGCGGGAATAATGGGAGAGACCCAGTACTTC

V gene: TRBV7-2
CDR3 length: 14
D gene: NA
J gene: TRBJ1-5
clone size: NA
CDR3 protein: CASSFYSGDQPQHF
CDR3 DNA: TGTGCCAGCAGCTTTTACAGTGGGGATCAGCCCCAGCATTTT

V gene: TRBV6-5
CDR3 length: 14
D gene: NA
J gene: TRBJ2-7
clone size: NA
CDR3 protein: CASSYGRGAYEQYF
CDR3 DNA: TGTGCCAGCAGTTACGGCAGGGGTGCCTACGAGCAGTACTTC

V gene: TRBV18
CDR3 length: 13
D gene: TRBD2
J gene: TRBJ2-1
clone size: NA
CDR3 protein: CASQEGLSNEQFF
CDR3 DNA: TGTGCCAGCCAGGAGGGACTATCCAATGAGCAGTTCTTC

V gene: TRBV5-4
CDR3 length: 15
D gene: NA
J gene: TRBJ2-3
clone size: NA
CDR3 protein: CASSPAGGQTDTQYF
CDR3 DNA: TGTGCCAGCAGCCCTGCCGGGGGTCAGACAGATACGCAGTATTTT

V gene: TRBV29-1
CDR3 length: 14
D gene: NA
J gene: TRBJ1-1
clone size: NA
CDR3 protein: CSVAPGPMNTEAFF
CDR3 DNA: TGCAGCGTCGCCCCGGGACCGATGAACACTGAAGCTTTCTTT

V gene: TRBV11-3
CDR3 length: 14
D gene: NA
J gene: TRBJ2-2
clone size: NA
CDR3 protein: CASSSTGSGGELFF
CDR3 DNA: TGTGCCAGCAGCTCCACAGGGTCGGGCGGGGAGCTGTTTTTT

V gene: TRBV11-2
CDR3 length: 14
D gene: TRBD1
J gene: TRBJ2-4
clone size: NA
CDR3 protein: CASSLEGQGFIQYF
CDR3 DNA: TGTGCCAGCAGCTTAGAGGGACAGGGGTTCATTCAGTACTTC

V gene: TRBV6-5
CDR3 length: 14
D gene: NA
J gene: TRBJ1-1
clone size: NA
CDR3 protein: CASSYATINTEAFF
CDR3 DNA: TGTGCCAGCAGTTACGCGACAATAAACACTGAAGCTTTCTTT

V gene: TRBV5-5
CDR3 length: 16
D gene: NA
J gene: TRBJ1-3
clone size: once
CDR3 protein: CASSNLGHGGGNTIYF
CDR3 DNA: TGTGCCAGCAGCAACCTGGGACATGGAGGCGGAAACACCATATATTTT

V gene: TRBV9
CDR3 length: 15
D gene: TRBD1
J gene: TRBJ1-1
clone size: NA
CDR3 protein: CASSVGDRGATEAFF
CDR3 DNA: TGTGCCAGCAGCGTAGGGGACAGGGGCGCGACTGAAGCTTTCTTT